This T cell receptor (beta chain) came from a study of cytomegalovirus exposure and HLA in healthy donors. Study-level points and caveats: The study labeled approximately 150 TCR beta chains cytomegalovirus-associated. In a later analysis, TCR beta V- and J-gene trimming showed a link to a missense DCLRE1C variant.

This PCR relied on a set of 60 Vbeta primers and 13 Jbeta primers. The table came from immunoSEQ multiplex PCR; TCRdb's copy has only in-frame clones and leaves some out. The sample has around 240,000 clones; more than 75% are singletons. A word on this clone: The antigen is unknown.

The sequencing input was PBMCs. This clonotype originated in a woman aged 40 to 50 in good health and CMV-seropositive.

CDR3 sequence (DNA): TGTGCCTGGTCGGAAGGGGGCGTCACCGGGGAGCTGTTTTTT. It translates to CAWSEGGVTGELFF. This chain uses TRBV30 with TRBJ2-2, with 7 bases identical to TRBD1. Trimming removed 5 bases from V and 4 bases from J; junction bases left unmatched: 7. Per germline, CDR1 GTSNPN and CDR2 SVGIG (reference sequence). This CDR3 contains 14 residues.